This passage covers 4 T cell receptor beta chains from one sample sequenced in a study of T cell changes during pregnancy in multiple sclerosis. TCRdb's table, derived via immunoSEQ multiplex PCR, lists solely in-frame clones and lacks some. Counted here are tens of thousands of clones, 92% occurring once; the ten biggest clones make up 0.6% to 0.7%. The sequencing here drew on CD4+ T cells from peripheral blood mononuclear cells, taken after pregnancy. These receptors were obtained from a female donor with multiple sclerosis, enrolled in a pregnancy study.

The gene calls are TRBV30 and TRBJ1-1; weak D call: TRBD1 (6 bases). V was cut by 2 bases and J by 8 bases, with 24 bases left in between. This CDR3 has 16 amino acids. The germline V gene encodes CDR1 GTSNPN and CDR2 SVGIG (reference sequence). The DNA of the CDR3 is TGTGCCTGGAGTCGCCCGACGACAGGCAACTTCGCCGAAGCTTTCTTT. This translates into CAWSRPTTGNFAEAFF.

The chain uses TRBV7-9 and TRBJ1-4; no definite D call. The CDR3 sequence is 15 residues long. The V and J ends lost 5 bases and 0 bases respectively, with 10 bases between them. Germline V gene data show CDR1 as SEHNR and CDR2 as FQNEAQ (reference sequence). CDR3 sequence: CASSPTGATNEKLFF. CDR3 coding DNA: TGTGCCAGCAGCCCAACTGGTGCAACTAATGAAAAACTGTTTTTT.

CDR3 protein: CASSLGTSGGNNEQFF. The CDR3 DNA is TGTGCCAGCAGCTTAGGGACTAGCGGGGGAAACAATGAGCAGTTCTTC. The V call is TRBV11-3, the J call TRBJ2-1; 13 bases line up with TRBD2. Germline V CDR1 and CDR2: SGHNT, YENEEA. Losses at the gene ends were 1 base for V and 5 bases for J; bases not matched to a gene: 2. The CDR3 extends over 16 amino acids.

The chain uses TRBV20-1 and TRBJ1-3; D not certain. CDR3 length equals 11 residues. Trimming took off 5 bases at V and 4 bases at J, with 6 bases between the two ends. Germline assignment: CDR1 DFQATT and CDR2 SNEGSKA (reference sequence). The CDR3 region has the DNA TGCAGTGCTCAGAGGGGAAACACCATATATTTT. Its protein product is CSAQRGNTIYF.